This T cell receptor (beta chain) comes out of a study of T cells in Graves' hyperthyroidism and ophthalmopathy. The CDR3 runs 15 residues. CDR1 is SEHNR and CDR2 is FQNEAQ in the germline V gene (reference sequence). The V segment lost 3 bases and the J segment 6 bases; nucleotides outside the gene matches: 5. What was amplified from RNA transcripts were TCR beta CDR3 regions. First-round RT-PCR with HTBI primers amplified the TCR CDR3 region. In TCRdb, the multiplex PCR reads were re-called with MiXCR into one record per CDR3 protein. Among approximately 690,000 distinct CDR3 sequences listed, around 15% were seen once. PBMCs stemmed from around 10 ml fresh peripheral blood.

Sequencing input: blood. The TCR comes from a woman between 50 and 59 years old with Graves' ophthalmopathy. The chain is built from TRBV7-9 and TRBJ2-3, with 11 bases that match TRBD2. CDR3 protein: CASSFPGLADDTQYF. In DNA, the CDR3 is TGTGCCAGCAGCTTCCCGGGACTAGCGGATGATACGCAGTATTTT.